This TCR beta chain emerged from a study of cytomegalovirus exposure and HLA in healthy donors. Trimming pared 1 base from V and 0 bases from J, leaving 17 bases between. CDR1 and CDR2 (germline): SGHRS, YFSETQ. The CDR3 length is 18 residues. Primers: 60 Vbeta forward and 13 Jbeta reverse. Clones were sequenced by immunoSEQ multiplex PCR, and TCRdb holds only the in-frame ones, with some missing. The profile shows some 180,000 clones, approximately 9.5% of them singletons. Findings of the study overall: Later work associated 16,951 TCR beta sequences with HLA alleles at 0.05 false discovery rate. A likely sequencing artifact accounted for one observed cluster of highly shared sequence variants. By HLA locus, TCR association rates varied in a later analysis, with DRB1 showing the most and HLA-C the fewest. Prior analysis indicated that the majority of TCR beta V segments exhibited productivity approximately 90% or approximately 30% of the time.

There are a few counts of this clone. As yet, its antigen is unknown. The clonotype comes from a woman aged 25 to 39 in good health and CMV-seropositive. The sequencing input was PBMCs. The chain combines TRBV5-1 with TRBJ2-1; tentatively, D is TRBD2 (5 bases). CDR3 sequence: CASSLTSGSGGSYNEQFF. The CDR3 coding sequence is TGCGCCAGCAGCTTGACTAGTGGATCCGGAGGCTCCTACAATGAGCAGTTCTTC.